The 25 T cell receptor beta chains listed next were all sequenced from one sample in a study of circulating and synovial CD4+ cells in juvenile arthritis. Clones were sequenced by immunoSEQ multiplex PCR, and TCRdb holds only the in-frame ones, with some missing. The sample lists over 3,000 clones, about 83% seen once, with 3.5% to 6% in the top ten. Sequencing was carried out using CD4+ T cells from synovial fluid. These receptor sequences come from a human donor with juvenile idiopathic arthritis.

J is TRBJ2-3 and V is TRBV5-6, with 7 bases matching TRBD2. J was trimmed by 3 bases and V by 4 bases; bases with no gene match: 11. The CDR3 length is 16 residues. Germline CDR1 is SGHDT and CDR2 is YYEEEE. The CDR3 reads CASSRDYRMRTDTQYF. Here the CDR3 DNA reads TGTGCCAGCAGCCGGGACTACCGCATGAGGACAGATACGCAGTATTTT.

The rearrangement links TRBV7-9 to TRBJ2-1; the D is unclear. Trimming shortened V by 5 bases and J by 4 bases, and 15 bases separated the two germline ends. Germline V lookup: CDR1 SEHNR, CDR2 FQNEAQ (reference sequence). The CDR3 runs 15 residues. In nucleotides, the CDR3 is TGTGCCAGCAGCCCCCGGGTCGCCCATTACAATGAGCAGTTCTTC. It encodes CASSPRVAHYNEQFF.

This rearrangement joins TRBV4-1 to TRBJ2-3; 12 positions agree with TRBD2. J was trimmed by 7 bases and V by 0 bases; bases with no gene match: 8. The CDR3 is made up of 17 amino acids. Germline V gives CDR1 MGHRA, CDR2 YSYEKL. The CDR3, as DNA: TGCGCCAGCAGCCAAGATCGGCTAGCGGGGGGGTTGAATACGCAGTATTTT. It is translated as CASSQDRLAGGLNTQYF.

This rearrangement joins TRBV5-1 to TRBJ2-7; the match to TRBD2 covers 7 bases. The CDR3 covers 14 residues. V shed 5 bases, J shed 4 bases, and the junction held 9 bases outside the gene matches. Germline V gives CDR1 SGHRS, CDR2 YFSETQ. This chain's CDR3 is CASRLGGAGYEQYF. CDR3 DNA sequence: TGCGCCAGCAGACTTGGGGGAGCGGGATACGAGCAGTACTTC.

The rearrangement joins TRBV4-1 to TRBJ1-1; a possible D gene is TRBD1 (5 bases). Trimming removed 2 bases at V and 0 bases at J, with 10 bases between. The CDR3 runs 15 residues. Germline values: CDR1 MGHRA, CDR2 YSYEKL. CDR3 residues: CASSQMGGLNTEAFF. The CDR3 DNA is TGCGCCAGCAGCCAAATGGGGGGATTGAACACTGAAGCTTTCTTT.

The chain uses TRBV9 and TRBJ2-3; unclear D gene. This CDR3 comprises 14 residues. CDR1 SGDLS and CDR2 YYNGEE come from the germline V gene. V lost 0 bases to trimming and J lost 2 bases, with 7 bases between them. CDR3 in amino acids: CASSVDEPTDTQYF. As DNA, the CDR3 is TGTGCCAGCAGCGTAGATGAGCCCACAGATACGCAGTATTTT.

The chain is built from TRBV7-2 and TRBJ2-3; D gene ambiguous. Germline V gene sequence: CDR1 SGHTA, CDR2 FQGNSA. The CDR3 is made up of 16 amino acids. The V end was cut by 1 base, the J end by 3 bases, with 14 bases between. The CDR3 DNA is TGTGCCAGCAGCTTAGACCCCGGGTTTGGGACAGATACGCAGTATTTT. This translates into CASSLDPGFGTDTQYF.

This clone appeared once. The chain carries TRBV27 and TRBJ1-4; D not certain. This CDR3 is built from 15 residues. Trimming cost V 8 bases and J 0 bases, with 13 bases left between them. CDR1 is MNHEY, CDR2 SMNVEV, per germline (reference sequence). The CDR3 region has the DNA TGTGCCAGCTGCGCCCGATTTGCAACTAATGAAAAACTGTTTTTT. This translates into CASCARFATNEKLFF. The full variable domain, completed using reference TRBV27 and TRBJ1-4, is EAQVTQNPRYLITVTGKKLTVTCSQNMNHEYMSWYRQDPGLGLRQIYYSMNVEVTDKGDVPEGYKVSRKEKRNFPLILESPSPNQTSLYFCASCARFATNEKLFFGSGTQLSVL.

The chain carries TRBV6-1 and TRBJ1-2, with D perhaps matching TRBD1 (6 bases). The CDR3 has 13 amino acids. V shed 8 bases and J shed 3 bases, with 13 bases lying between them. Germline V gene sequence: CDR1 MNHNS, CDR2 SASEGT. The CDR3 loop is CASLRGRDYGYTF. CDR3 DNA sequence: TGTGCCAGCTTGAGGGGGAGAGACTATGGCTACACCTTC.

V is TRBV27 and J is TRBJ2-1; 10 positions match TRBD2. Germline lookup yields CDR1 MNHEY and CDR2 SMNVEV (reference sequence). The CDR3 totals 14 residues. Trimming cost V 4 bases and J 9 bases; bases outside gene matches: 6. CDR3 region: CASSYGPSGGEQFF. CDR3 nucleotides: TGTGCCAGCAGTTATGGCCCTAGCGGGGGTGAGCAGTTCTTC.

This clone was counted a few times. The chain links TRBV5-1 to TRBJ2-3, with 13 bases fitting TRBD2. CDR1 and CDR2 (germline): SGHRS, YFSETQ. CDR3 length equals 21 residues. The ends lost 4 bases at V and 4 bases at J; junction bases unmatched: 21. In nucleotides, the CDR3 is TGCGCCAGCAGCCAGGACAGGGGGAGGACTAGCGGGGGACTCAGGGCAGATACGCAGTATTTT. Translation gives CASSQDRGRTSGGLRADTQYF.

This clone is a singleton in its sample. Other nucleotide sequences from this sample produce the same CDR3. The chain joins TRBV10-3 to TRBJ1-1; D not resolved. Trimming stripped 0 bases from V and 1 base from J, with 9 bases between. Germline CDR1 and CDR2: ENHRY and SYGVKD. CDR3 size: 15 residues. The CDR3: CAISESNTGNTEAFF. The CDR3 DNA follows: TGTGCCATCAGTGAGTCGAACACGGGGAACACTGAAGCTTTCTTT.

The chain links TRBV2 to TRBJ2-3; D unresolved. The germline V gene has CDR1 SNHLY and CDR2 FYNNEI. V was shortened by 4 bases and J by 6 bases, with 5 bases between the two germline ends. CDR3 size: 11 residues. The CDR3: CASSVEDTQYF. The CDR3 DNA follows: TGTGCCAGCAGTGTGGAGGATACGCAGTATTTT.

The CDR3 here is CASSPQTDYGYTF. CDR3 bases: TGTGCCAGCAGCCCACAGACAGATTATGGCTACACCTTC. The chain is built from TRBV7-8 and TRBJ1-2; D perhaps matches TRBD1 (5 bases). This CDR3 has 13 residues. V was pared by 5 bases and J by 5 bases, with 12 bases between. CDR1 is SGHVS and CDR2 is FQNEAQ in the germline V gene.

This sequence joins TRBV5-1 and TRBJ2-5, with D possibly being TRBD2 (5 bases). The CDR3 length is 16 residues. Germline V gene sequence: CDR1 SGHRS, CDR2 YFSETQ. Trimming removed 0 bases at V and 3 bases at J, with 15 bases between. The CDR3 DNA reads TGCGCCAGCAGCTTGGTCGCGCGGGCCAGTAAAGAGACCCAGTACTTC. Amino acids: CASSLVARASKETQYF.

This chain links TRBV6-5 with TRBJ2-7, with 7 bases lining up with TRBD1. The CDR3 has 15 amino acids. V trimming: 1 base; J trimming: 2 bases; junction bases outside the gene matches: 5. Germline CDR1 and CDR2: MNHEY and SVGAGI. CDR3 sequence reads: CASSYYSGQPYEQYF. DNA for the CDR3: TGTGCCAGCAGTTACTATTCGGGACAGCCCTACGAGCAGTACTTC.

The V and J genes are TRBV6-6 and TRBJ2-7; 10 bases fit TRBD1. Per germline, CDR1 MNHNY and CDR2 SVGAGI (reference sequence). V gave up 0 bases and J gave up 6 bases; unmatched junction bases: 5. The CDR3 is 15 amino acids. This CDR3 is CASSYSNDRGREQYF. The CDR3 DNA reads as TGTGCCAGCAGTTACTCGAATGACAGGGGGCGCGAGCAGTACTTC.

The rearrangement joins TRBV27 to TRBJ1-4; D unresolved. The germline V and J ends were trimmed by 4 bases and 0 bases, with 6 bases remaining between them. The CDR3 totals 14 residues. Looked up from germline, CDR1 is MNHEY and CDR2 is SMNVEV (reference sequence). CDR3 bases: TGTGCCAGCAGTTCTCTTGCAACTAATGAAAAACTGTTTTTT. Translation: CASSSLATNEKLFF.

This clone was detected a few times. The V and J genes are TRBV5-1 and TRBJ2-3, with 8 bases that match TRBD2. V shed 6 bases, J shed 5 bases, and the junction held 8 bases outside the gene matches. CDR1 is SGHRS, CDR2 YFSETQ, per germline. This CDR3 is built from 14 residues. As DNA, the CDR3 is TGCGCCAGCACCTCGGGGGGGCGAGGAGATACGCAGTATTTT. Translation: CASTSGGRGDTQYF.

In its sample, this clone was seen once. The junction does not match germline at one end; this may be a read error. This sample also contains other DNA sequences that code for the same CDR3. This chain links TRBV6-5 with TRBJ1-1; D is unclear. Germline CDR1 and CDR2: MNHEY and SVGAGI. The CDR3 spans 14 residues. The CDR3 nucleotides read TGTGCCAGCAGCTACTCGAAGTACCAGGAGGTAGCTTTCTTT. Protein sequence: CASSYSKYQEVAFF.

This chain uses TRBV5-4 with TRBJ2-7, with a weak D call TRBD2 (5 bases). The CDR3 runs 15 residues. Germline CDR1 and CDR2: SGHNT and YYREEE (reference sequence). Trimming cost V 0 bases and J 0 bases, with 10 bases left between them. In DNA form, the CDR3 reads TGTGCCAGCAGCTTGGAGCGCGGAGGCTCCTACGAGCAGTACTTC. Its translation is CASSLERGGSYEQYF.

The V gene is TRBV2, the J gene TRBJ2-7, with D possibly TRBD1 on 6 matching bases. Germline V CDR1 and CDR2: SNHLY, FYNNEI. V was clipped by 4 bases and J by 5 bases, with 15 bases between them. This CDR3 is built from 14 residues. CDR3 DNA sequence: TGTGCCAGCAGTGGGGACACCGGGTTGGACGAGCAGTACTTC. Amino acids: CASSGDTGLDEQYF.

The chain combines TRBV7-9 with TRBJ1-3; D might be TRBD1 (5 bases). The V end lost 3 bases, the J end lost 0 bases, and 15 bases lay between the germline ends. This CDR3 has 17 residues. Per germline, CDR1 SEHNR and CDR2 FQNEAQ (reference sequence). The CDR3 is CASSFAPRVDSGNTIYF. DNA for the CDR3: TGTGCCAGCAGCTTTGCCCCCAGGGTGGACTCTGGAAACACCATATATTTT.

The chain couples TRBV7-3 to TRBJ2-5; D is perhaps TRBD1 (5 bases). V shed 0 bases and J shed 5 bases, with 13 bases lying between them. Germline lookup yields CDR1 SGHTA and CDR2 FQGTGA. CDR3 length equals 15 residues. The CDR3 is CASSLTNGKGETQYF. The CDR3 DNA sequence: TGTGCCAGCAGCTTAACGAATGGAAAGGGGGAGACCCAGTACTTC.

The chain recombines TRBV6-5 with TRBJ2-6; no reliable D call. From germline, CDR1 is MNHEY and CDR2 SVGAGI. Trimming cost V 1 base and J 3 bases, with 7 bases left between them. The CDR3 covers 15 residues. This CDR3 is CASSYFAGGANVLTF. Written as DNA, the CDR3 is TGTGCCAGCAGTTACTTCGCAGGTGGGGCCAACGTCCTGACTTTC.